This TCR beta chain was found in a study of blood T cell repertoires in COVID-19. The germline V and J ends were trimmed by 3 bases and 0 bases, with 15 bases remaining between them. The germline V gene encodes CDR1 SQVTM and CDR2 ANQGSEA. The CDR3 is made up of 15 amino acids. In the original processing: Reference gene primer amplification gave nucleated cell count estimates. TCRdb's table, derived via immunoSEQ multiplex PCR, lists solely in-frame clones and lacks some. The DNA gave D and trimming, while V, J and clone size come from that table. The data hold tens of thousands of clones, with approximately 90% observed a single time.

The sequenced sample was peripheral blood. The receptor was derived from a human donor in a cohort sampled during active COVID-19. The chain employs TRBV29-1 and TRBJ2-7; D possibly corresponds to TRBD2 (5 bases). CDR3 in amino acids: CSVERVAQPSYEQYF. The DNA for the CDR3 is TGCAGCGTTGAGCGGGTGGCCCAACCCTCCTACGAGCAGTACTTC.